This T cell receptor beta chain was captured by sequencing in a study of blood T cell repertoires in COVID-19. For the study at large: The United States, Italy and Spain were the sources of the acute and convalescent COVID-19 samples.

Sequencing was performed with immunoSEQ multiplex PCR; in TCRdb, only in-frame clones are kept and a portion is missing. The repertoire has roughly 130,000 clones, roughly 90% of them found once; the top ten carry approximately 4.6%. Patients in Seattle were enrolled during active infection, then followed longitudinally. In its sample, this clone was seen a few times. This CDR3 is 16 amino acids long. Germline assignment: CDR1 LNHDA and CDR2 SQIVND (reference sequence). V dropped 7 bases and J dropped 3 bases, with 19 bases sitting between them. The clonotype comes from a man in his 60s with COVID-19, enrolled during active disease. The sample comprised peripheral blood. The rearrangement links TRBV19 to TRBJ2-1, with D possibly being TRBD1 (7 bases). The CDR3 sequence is CASMAGGISRYNEQFF. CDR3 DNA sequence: TGTGCCAGTATGGCAGGGGGGATCTCACGCTACAATGAGCAGTTCTTC.